Sequencing of this TCR beta chain was carried out in a study of blood T cells in healthy people across ages. General study results and limits: CMV status of donors was unknown, possibly confounding expanded clonotype changes.

Worth noting for this clonotype: Its antigen is unidentified.

The CDR3 consists of 16 residues. The junction had 7 bases not matched to a gene; V was cut back by 0 bases and J by 6 bases. Germline V CDR1 and CDR2: LGHDT, YNNKEL (reference sequence). Using a J-beta primer mix together with a sample-barcoded 5' primer, a second PCR was run for roughly 7 to 12 cycles. Via MiXCR, TCRdb re-called the 5' RACE reads, giving one row per CDR3 protein. The sample includes about 1.1 million distinct CDR3 sequences, less than 45% of them seen just once. J is TRBJ2-1 and V is TRBV3-1; 8 bases fit TRBD2. Source material: blood. The TCR originated in a man aged 18-30 years in good health. This CDR3 reads CASSQEAGGPSNEQFF. CDR3 coding DNA: TGTGCCAGCAGCCAAGAGGCGGGGGGCCCGAGCAATGAGCAGTTCTTC.